This record covers a single TCR beta chain. What it binds is not known. Only in-frame clones appear in the TCRdb table, and some are missing; sequencing was by immunoSEQ multiplex PCR. The sample has over 70,000 clones, 60% to 85% seen once. With 4 bases removed from V and 5 bases from J, the gap between germline ends came to 10 bases. The CDR3 contains 13 residues. In germline, CDR1 is MNHEY, CDR2 SMNVEV (reference sequence). These data come from a study of T cell responses to AZD1222 COVID-19 vaccine. Study-wide points: Spike-specific TCR repertoires showed rising breadth and depth after two AZD1222 doses. Repertoire sampling occurred only after the peak T cell response. Donors were chiefly white British, with a greater number of females, and clonal diversity was perhaps underestimated.

The chain is built from TRBV27 and TRBJ2-3; D is tentatively TRBD1 or TRBD2 (6 bases each). This specimen consisted of peripheral blood, obtained 28 days after the second dose of the MenACWY control vaccine. This sequence was found in an adult who received the MenACWY meningococcal vaccine as a control. CDR3: CASSSGGIDTQYF. The CDR3 region has the DNA TGTGCCAGCAGTTCCGGGGGCATAGATACGCAGTATTTT.